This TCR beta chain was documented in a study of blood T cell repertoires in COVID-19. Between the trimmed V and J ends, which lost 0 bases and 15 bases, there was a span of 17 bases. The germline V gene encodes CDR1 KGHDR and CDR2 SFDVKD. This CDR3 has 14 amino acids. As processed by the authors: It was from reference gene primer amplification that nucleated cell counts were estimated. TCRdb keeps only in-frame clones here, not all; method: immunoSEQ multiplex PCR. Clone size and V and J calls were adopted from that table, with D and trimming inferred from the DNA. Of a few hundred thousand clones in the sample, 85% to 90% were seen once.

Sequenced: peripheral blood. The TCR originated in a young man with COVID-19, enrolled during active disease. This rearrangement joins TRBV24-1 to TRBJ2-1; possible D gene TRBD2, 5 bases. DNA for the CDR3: TGTGCCACCAGTGATTTGGCGCAGGTCCGCGGACTGTTCTTC. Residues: CATSDLAQVRGLFF.